A single sample gave rise to the 27 T cell receptor beta chains below, sequenced in a study of blood T cell repertoires in COVID-19 (dated by TCRdb to about 2020). Receptors were amplified or captured by the immunoSEQ multiplex PCR assay. Here the immuneACCESS table is served through TCRdb, limited to in-frame sequences with V and J called. Missing clones are a known gap in these copies; in checked studies unresolved V genes cover under half, and the rest lacks a known reason. For this sample there are 350,000 or so clones; 65% to 90% appear just once. The biggest ten clones account for roughly 4.2% of the sample. Input material: PBMCs or T cells enriched from blood (not recorded which). These receptors came from a woman aged 35 to 49 with acute COVID-19.

The chain is built from TRBV3-1 (or the pseudogene TRBV3-2) and TRBJ2-5, with a weak D call TRBD2 (6 bases). V lost 0 bases to trimming and J lost 1 base, with 9 bases between them. CDR1 and CDR2 from the germline V gene are LGHDT and YNNKEL (reference sequence). The CDR3 has 15 amino acids. The CDR3 DNA is TGTGCCAGCAGCCAAGATCCGGGAGTCCAAGAGACCCAGTACTTC. Amino acids: CASSQDPGVQETQYF.

The V gene is TRBV6-5, the J gene TRBJ1-1; TRBD1 matches 9 bases. Germline assignment: CDR1 MNHEY and CDR2 SVGAGI. CDR3 length: 14 residues. V gave up 5 bases and J gave up 0 bases; unmatched junction bases: 1. DNA of the CDR3: TGTGCCAGCAGTCGGGACAGGGTGAACACTGAAGCTTTCTTT. Its protein product is CASSRDRVNTEAFF.

This rearrangement joins TRBV28 to TRBJ1-5, with D possibly matching TRBD1 (5 bases). V was trimmed by 5 bases and J by 5 bases, leaving 13 bases between them. Germline CDR1 is MDHEN and CDR2 is SYDVKM. This CDR3 has 14 residues. The CDR3 sequence is CASSPRTGDQPQHF. The DNA for the CDR3 is TGTGCCAGCAGTCCCCGCACAGGCGATCAGCCCCAGCATTTT.

V gene TRBV13 combines with J gene TRBJ1-1; 7 bases are a match to TRBD1. Germline CDR1 and CDR2: PRHDT and FYEKMQ (reference sequence). This CDR3 contains 14 residues. V lost 4 bases, J lost 5 bases, and 7 bases stayed unmatched. The CDR3 loop reads CASSSDRVLTEAFF. The CDR3 DNA reads TGTGCCAGCAGCTCAGACAGGGTTTTAACTGAAGCTTTCTTT.

The chain recombines TRBV14 with TRBJ2-5; the match to TRBD1 covers 10 bases. The CDR3 has 16 amino acids. The junction had 9 bases not matched to a gene; V was cut back by 3 bases and J by 5 bases. CDR1 SGHDN and CDR2 FVKESK come from the germline V gene. Written as DNA, the CDR3 is TGTGCCAGCAGCCATCCGGGACAGGGGTCATTGGAGACCCAGTACTTC. It is translated as CASSHPGQGSLETQYF.

The gene calls are TRBV25-1 and TRBJ1-2; unclear D gene. Germline-derived CDR1 and CDR2 are MGHDK and SYGVNS. The CDR3 loop spans 11 amino acids. V was trimmed by 6 bases and J by 8 bases, leaving 10 bases between them. In DNA form, the CDR3 reads TGTGCCAGCAGGACCCCGGGAGGCTACACCTTC. This sequence encodes CASRTPGGYTF.

A single count supports this clone. At the DNA level, this CDR3 is encoded by other sequences in the same sample as well. This chain joins TRBV7-8 and TRBJ1-2; TRBD1 matches at 8 bases. Looked up from germline, CDR1 is SGHVS and CDR2 is FQNEAQ. This CDR3 region has 13 residues. The V gene end was trimmed by 5 bases and the J gene end by 4 bases; junction bases not matched to a gene: 3. The CDR3 spells CASSPDRGYGYTF. The DNA for the CDR3 is TGTGCCAGCAGCCCCGACAGGGGCTATGGCTACACCTTC. The full variable domain, completed using reference TRBV7-8 and TRBJ1-2, is GAGVSQSPRYKVAKRGQDVALRCDPISGHVSLFWYQQALGQGPEFLTYFQNEAQLDKSGLPSDRFFAERPEGSVSTLKIQRTQQEDSAVYLCASSPDRGYGYTFGSGTRLTVV.

The chain recombines TRBV11-3 with TRBJ2-6, with D uncertain. CDR1 and CDR2 (germline): SGHNT, YENEEA. The CDR3 extends over 15 amino acids. The V gene lost 1 base and the J gene lost 0 bases, with 4 bases spanning the gap. Written as DNA, the CDR3 is TGTGCCAGCAGCTTAGCCGGCTCTGGGGCCAACGTCCTGACTTTC. Encoded protein: CASSLAGSGANVLTF.

The sample holds a few counts of this clone. The chain uses TRBV4-2 and TRBJ2-7, with D tentatively TRBD1 (6 bases). Germline V gives CDR1 LGHNA, CDR2 YNFKEQ. This CDR3 comprises 17 residues. The germline V and J ends were trimmed by 3 bases and 5 bases, with 23 bases remaining between them. The CDR3 loop is CASSQQSINRETDEQYF. For the CDR3, the DNA is TGTGCCAGCAGCCAGCAGTCTATTAACAGGGAAACGGACGAGCAGTACTTC.

This chain connects TRBV7-2 to TRBJ1-5; 9 positions agree with TRBD1. This CDR3 spans 16 amino acids. Germline loops: CDR1 SGHTA, CDR2 FQGNSA. The V gene end was trimmed by 5 bases and the J gene end by 5 bases; junction bases not matched to a gene: 10. The CDR3, as DNA: TGTGCCAGCAGCCCCCGGACAGGGGTCATTCATCAGCCCCAGCATTTT. Amino acid sequence: CASSPRTGVIHQPQHF.

This clone showed up just a few times. The chain combines TRBV7-8 with TRBJ1-2; weak D call: TRBD1 (6 bases). The V end lost 3 bases, the J end lost 5 bases, and 10 bases lay between the germline ends. CDR3 size: 13 residues. Germline assignment: CDR1 SGHVS and CDR2 FQNEAQ. The CDR3 spells CASSLGHLYGYTF. Written as DNA, the CDR3 is TGTGCCAGCAGCTTGGGACACCTTTATGGCTACACCTTC.

There are a few counts of this clone. The V call is TRBV7-2, the J call TRBJ1-3, with 9 bases lining up with TRBD1. The V and J ends lost 5 bases and 0 bases, in that order; junction bases with no gene match: 14. This CDR3 spans 19 amino acids. Germline V gene sequence: CDR1 SGHTA, CDR2 FQGNSA. Here the CDR3 DNA reads TGTGCCAGCAGCCCCGGACAGGGGCTAACAAAGCTCTCTGGAAACACCATATATTTT. This translates into CASSPGQGLTKLSGNTIYF.

The rearrangement uses TRBV5-1 and TRBJ1-1; perhaps TRBD1 as D (6 bases). The CDR3 contains 15 residues. Germline V lookup: CDR1 SGHRS, CDR2 YFSETQ. Trimming cost V 7 bases and J 1 base, with 17 bases left between them. The DNA for the CDR3 is TGCGCCAGCGTTCGCACCGTAGGGGGGAACACTGAAGCTTTCTTT. This gives the protein CASVRTVGGNTEAFF.

The chain employs TRBV28 and TRBJ1-1, with 9 nucleotides matching TRBD1. Germline loops: CDR1 MDHEN, CDR2 SYDVKM. This CDR3 is 15 amino acids long. Trimming removed 3 bases from V and 2 bases from J; junction bases left unmatched: 4. For the CDR3, the DNA is TGTGCCAGCAGTTTGGGGGGACAGGGAAACACTGAAGCTTTCTTT. It translates to CASSLGGQGNTEAFF.

The chain joins TRBV27 to TRBJ1-1, with a weak D call TRBD1 (5 bases). CDR3 size: 15 residues. V dropped 2 bases and J dropped 5 bases, with 15 bases sitting between them. The germline V gene encodes CDR1 MNHEY and CDR2 SMNVEV (reference sequence). CDR3 sequence (DNA): TGTGCCAGCAGTTTACAGGCAGGGTTGAGAACTGAAGCTTTCTTT. Amino acids: CASSLQAGLRTEAFF.

The rearrangement uses TRBV18 and TRBJ2-1, with TRBD2 matching over 15 bases. V dropped 0 bases and J dropped 7; count of bases not matched to a gene: 7. Germline V gene sequence: CDR1 KGHSH, CDR2 LQKENI. The CDR3 loop spans 18 amino acids. The CDR3 DNA is TGTGCCAGCTCACCACCGGGACTAGCGGGAGGCCCGTCGAATGAGCAGTTCTTC. This sequence encodes CASSPPGLAGGPSNEQFF.

The CDR3 here is CASSPRPPSPNTEAFF. The DNA of the CDR3 is TGTGCCAGCTCACCTCGTCCCCCAAGCCCGAACACTGAAGCTTTCTTT. The rearrangement uses TRBV18 and TRBJ1-1, with unresolved D. Germline CDR1 reads KGHSH; CDR2 reads LQKENI. The length of the CDR3 is 16 residues. V gave up 3 bases and J gave up 1 base, with 15 bases separating them.

About this clone itself: An end of the junction does not agree with germline; a read error may underlie this. The gene calls are TRBV3-1 (or the pseudogene TRBV3-2) and TRBJ1-2; D unresolved. The CDR3 has 15 residues. Germline lookup yields CDR1 LGHDT and CDR2 YNNKEL (reference sequence). CDR3 in amino acids: CASTQGGHGSYGYTF. The CDR3 region has the DNA TGTGCCAGCACCCAAGGAGGGCATGGTAGCTATGGCTACACCTTC.

Here the CDR3 DNA reads TGTGCACGCCGACAGCCACTTTTCACAGATACGCAGTATTTT. This gives the protein CARRQPLFTDTQYF. The V and J genes are TRBV7-3 and TRBJ2-3; a weak D match, TRBD1 (5 bases). Germline-derived CDR1 and CDR2 are SGHTA and FQGTGA. The CDR3 consists of 14 residues.

The V and J genes are TRBV29-1 and TRBJ2-5, with D possibly TRBD2 on 5 matching bases. Germline V gene sequence: CDR1 SQVTM, CDR2 ANQGSEA. CDR3 length: 14 residues. The V end was cut by 6 bases, the J end by 2 bases, with 16 bases between. DNA for the CDR3: TGCAGCGTCCACGAGGGCGGGTCACAAGAGACCCAGTACTTC. As protein: CSVHEGGSQETQYF.

The genes are TRBV3-1 (or the pseudogene TRBV3-2) and TRBJ1-2, with 7 bases matching TRBD1. With V trimmed by 5 bases and J by 8 bases, 8 bases remained unmatched. This CDR3 contains 13 residues. CDR1 and CDR2 from the germline V gene are LGHDT and YNNKEL (reference sequence). CDR3 residues: CASSGRQGGGYTF. CDR3 bases: TGTGCCAGCAGCGGAAGACAGGGTGGCGGCTACACCTTC.

The chain joins TRBV11-3 to TRBJ2-1, with a weak D call TRBD2 (5 bases). Germline values: CDR1 SGHNT, CDR2 YENEEA. The CDR3 loop spans 16 amino acids. V was clipped by 1 base and J by 5 bases, with 15 bases between them. The CDR3 sequence: CASSLGAWGENNEQFF. CDR3 nucleotide sequence: TGTGCCAGCAGCTTAGGCGCCTGGGGAGAAAACAATGAGCAGTTCTTC.

The chain has TRBV5-1 and TRBJ1-4; 8 positions agree with TRBD1. CDR1 and CDR2 (germline): SGHRS, YFSETQ. This CDR3 comprises 16 residues. The V and J ends lost 4 bases and 8 bases, in that order; junction bases with no gene match: 13. CDR3 amino acids: CASSGGLDRVEEKLFF. In DNA, the CDR3 is TGCGCCAGCAGCGGTGGCCTGGACAGGGTCGAAGAAAAACTGTTTTTT.

Of note for this clone: Distinct nucleotide sequences in the sample also encode this CDR3. The rearrangement joins TRBV18 to TRBJ1-1; 9 positions agree with TRBD1. Germline V gene sequence: CDR1 KGHSH, CDR2 LQKENI. The CDR3 sequence is 13 residues long. The trim removed 4 bases at V and 3 bases at J, leaving 0 bases unmatched. CDR3 protein: CASSRDRDTEAFF. Written as DNA, the CDR3 is TGTGCCAGCTCACGGGACAGGGACACTGAAGCTTTCTTT.

The chain combines TRBV7-2 with TRBJ1-5, with D possibly matching TRBD1 (6 bases). V was cut by 1 base and J by 3 bases, with 10 bases left in between. Germline CDR1 reads SGHTA; CDR2 reads FQGNSA. This CDR3 is 15 amino acids long. This CDR3 is CASSLEAGANQPQHF. The CDR3 DNA reads TGTGCCAGCAGCTTAGAGGCAGGGGCCAATCAGCCCCAGCATTTT.

This CDR3 is CASSQELIDRNEQYF. Written as DNA, the CDR3 is TGTGCCAGCAGCCAAGAATTAATCGACAGGAACGAGCAGTACTTC. V usage is TRBV3-1 (or the pseudogene TRBV3-2) and J usage is TRBJ2-7; weak D call: TRBD1 (6 bases). Germline values: CDR1 LGHDT, CDR2 YNNKEL (reference sequence). CDR3 length: 15 residues. The V end was cut by 0 bases, the J end by 5 bases, with 14 bases between.

The chain carries TRBV6-5 and TRBJ1-5; 8 nucleotides line up with TRBD1. Trimming took 4 bases from V and 7 from J; bases not matched to a gene: 9. The germline V gene has CDR1 MNHEY and CDR2 SVGAGI. This CDR3 is built from 15 residues. CDR3 in DNA: TGTGCCAGCAGTTCCAACGGACAGGGTTGGCAGCCCCAGCATTTT. Protein sequence: CASSSNGQGWQPQHF.